Reported below is one T cell receptor beta chain. Produced via immunoSEQ multiplex PCR; TCRdb's table is partial and in-frame only. Among 500,000 to 850,000 clones, more than 70% were seen once, and the ten largest hold under 0.01%. The record originates from a study of shared T cell receptors in the human thymus. This CDR3 comprises 17 residues. The same sample was also used in a study of human thymus T cells. As reported in that work: Donors consisted of healthy Finnish infants (having corrective surgery for congenital heart defects).

The TCR originated in a boy under two years old with a congenital heart defect. The sequenced sample was thymocytes. The chain links TRBV21-1 to TRBJ2-7; TRBD1, the table's D call, was not compared with the DNA. TRBV21-1 is designated a pseudogene. In DNA form, the CDR3 reads TGTGCCAGCAGCAAAGTAGGGGGTGAGGATAGCTCCTACGAGCAGTACTTC. Translating gives CASSKVGGEDSSYEQYF.